Listed below are T cell receptor beta chains from one sample, sequenced in a study of graft-versus-host responses after intestinal transplantation. Their cognate antigens are unknown. Method: immunoSEQ multiplex PCR; TCRdb's copy keeps in-frame clones and lacks some. The profile covers roughly 120,000 clones, with over 85% appearing a single time and 0.23% taken by the ten largest. The input for sequencing was unstimulated CD4+ T cells sorted from spleen or lymph node cells, taken before transplant. The source is a human donor who was the organ donor for an intestinal transplant. Both conserved end residues are trimmed from each CDR3. D genes are given only for firm matches.

CDR3 protein: ASSIQPGQGYEQY
V gene: TRBV6-5
J gene: TRBJ2-7
CDR3 length: 13
D gene: .

CDR3 protein: ASSLGGLAGEQY
V gene: TRBV7-6
J gene: TRBJ2-7
CDR3 length: 12
D gene: TRBD2

CDR3 protein: ASSTGPGPRGEQF
V gene: TRBV7-8
J gene: TRBJ2-1
CDR3 length: 13
D gene: .

CDR3 protein: ASSIRHRSGNTIY
V gene: TRBV19
J gene: TRBJ1-3
CDR3 length: 13
D gene: .

CDR3 protein: AWSTGGYGYT
V gene: TRBV30
J gene: TRBJ1-2
CDR3 length: 10
D gene: TRBD1

CDR3 protein: AMPTVGWIETQY
V gene: TRBV12-1
J gene: TRBJ2-5
CDR3 length: 12
D gene: .

CDR3 protein: ASSIEWGWYNEQF
V gene: TRBV19
J gene: TRBJ2-1
CDR3 length: 13
D gene: .

CDR3 protein: ASSEIGTSYNEQF
V gene: TRBV2
J gene: TRBJ2-1
CDR3 length: 13
D gene: .

CDR3 protein: ASSLRRQGVTEAF
V gene: TRBV28
J gene: TRBJ1-1
CDR3 length: 13
D gene: TRBD1

CDR3 protein: ASRGPGAGRETQY
V gene: TRBV25-1
J gene: TRBJ2-5
CDR3 length: 13
D gene: .

CDR3 protein: ASTRIGQGPGELF
V gene: TRBV2
J gene: TRBJ2-2
CDR3 length: 13
D gene: TRBD1

CDR3 protein: ASSYIDLNYGYT
V gene: TRBV6-6
J gene: TRBJ1-2
CDR3 length: 12
D gene: .

CDR3 protein: ASSIRQGNEKLF
V gene: TRBV19
J gene: TRBJ1-4
CDR3 length: 12
D gene: TRBD1

CDR3 protein: ASSVSPAGVSEQF
V gene: TRBV9
J gene: TRBJ2-1
CDR3 length: 13
D gene: TRBD2

CDR3 protein: ASSQRSPEQETQY
V gene: TRBV23-1
J gene: TRBJ2-5
CDR3 length: 13
D gene: .

CDR3 protein: ASSLGTGRDTIY
V gene: TRBV5-5
J gene: TRBJ1-3
CDR3 length: 12
D gene: TRBD1

CDR3 protein: ASSIDRGDKEF
V gene: TRBV19
J gene: TRBJ2-1
CDR3 length: 11
D gene: .

CDR3 protein: ASRRQGPILLLETQY
V gene: TRBV28
J gene: TRBJ2-5
CDR3 length: 15
D gene: TRBD1

CDR3 protein: AIPGPYYGYT
V gene: TRBV6-1
J gene: TRBJ1-2
CDR3 length: 10
D gene: .

CDR3 protein: ASSQDRAEGPFLAKNIQY
V gene: TRBV4-1
J gene: TRBJ2-4
CDR3 length: 18
D gene: .